The T cell receptor (beta chain) under discussion was sequenced for a study of PD-1 blockade in classical Hodgkin lymphoma. Study-wide points: Why the repertoires differ is still unclear, perhaps disease activity or prior therapy.

The protocol was immunoSEQ multiplex PCR, while the TCRdb copy is restricted to in-frame clones and leaves out a portion. This repertoire shows about 2,400 clones, about 80% found once; its top ten account for approximately 13%. On this clone: The antigen is unknown.

Indicated time point: newly diagnosed, previously untreated cHL patient sample. The study isolated CD8+ T cells from thawed PBMCs by magnetic negative selection. Untreated, newly diagnosed classical Hodgkin lymphoma PBMCs served for comparison. CDR1 is SNHLY, CDR2 FYNNEI, per germline. The CDR3 has 15 residues. Trimming cost V 6 bases and J 0 bases; bases outside gene matches: 4. The sequenced sample consisted of CD8+ T cells from blood. V usage is TRBV2 and J usage is TRBJ1-2, with 10 positions matching TRBD1. The receptor was derived from a human donor with classical Hodgkin lymphoma. The CDR3 sequence is CASRAGQGPNYGYTF. CDR3 nucleotide sequence: TGTGCCAGCAGGGCGGGACAGGGGCCTAACTATGGCTACACCTTC. The full variable domain, in which reference TRBV2 and TRBJ1-2 provide the parts outside the CDR3, is EPEVTQTPSHQVTQMGQEVILRCVPISNHLYFYWYRQILGQKVEFLVSFYNNEISEKSEIFDDQFSVERPDGSNFTLKIRSTKLEDSAMYFCASRAGQGPNYGYTFGSGTRLTVV.